Listed below are T cell receptor beta chains from one sample, sequenced in a study of blood T cell repertoires in COVID-19. The table came from immunoSEQ multiplex PCR; TCRdb's copy has only in-frame clones and leaves some out. The profile shows 250,000 to 300,000 clones, approximately 91% of them singletons. Source material: PBMCs or T cells enriched from blood (not recorded which). The source of these receptors is a woman aged 40 to 49 with acute COVID-19. Both conserved end residues are part of each CDR3. Fields, in order: V gene, J gene, CDR3 protein.

TRBV15	TRBJ1-2	CATSIMAGANYGYTF
TRBV6-5	TRBJ2-2	CASNRQGYTGELFF
TRBV2	TRBJ1-5	CASRGEGPQHF
TRBV4-1	TRBJ2-7	CASSQEPTSGATYEQYF
TRBV7-8	TRBJ1-1	CASSSGTGGTLTEAFF
TRBV15	TRBJ1-5	CATSRTGARQPQHF
TRBV6-5	TRBJ2-1	CASQLAGGPRDEQFF
TRBV2	TRBJ1-3	CASTRLGNTIYF
TRBV28	TRBJ2-5	CASSLMGGTAKQETQYF
TRBV6-6	TRBJ1-2	CASSSDKNYGYTF
TRBV24-1	TRBJ2-1	CATSDLPSVSYNEQFF
TRBV6-5	TRBJ2-5	CASSTGWGQETQYF
TRBV6-2/TRBV6-3	TRBJ2-2	CASSYPGGPRGAGELFF
TRBV18	TRBJ1-2	CASSPRDSSGYTF
TRBV11-3	TRBJ2-7	CASSRRNRVAHEQYF
TRBV3-1/TRBV3-2	TRBJ2-5	CASSQSSGITQYF
TRBV27	TRBJ1-4	CASSRALHEKLFF
TRBV29-1	TRBJ2-7	CSVPSRVSPYEQYF
TRBV2	TRBJ1-6	CASMSLMSGSPLHF
TRBV30	TRBJ1-1	CAWTQGGRAFF
TRBV5-1	TRBJ2-7	CASSFGTALNEQYF
TRBV13	TRBJ2-3	CANSLRLAGITDTQYF
TRBV30	TRBJ1-3	CAWGTGGGGNTIYF
TRBV18	TRBJ1-4	CASSPLQLTTNEKLFF
TRBV13	TRBJ1-2	CASNSLVEKGNGYTF
TRBV20-1	TRBJ1-1	CSASNVQGLNTEAFF
TRBV9	TRBJ2-7	CASSPQDRLYEQYF
TRBV30	TRBJ1-1	CAWSVLLFGNTEAFF
TRBV7-9	TRBJ2-1	CASRDPGHPYNEQFF
TRBV19	TRBJ2-1	CASSSGTSGTYNEQFF
TRBV3-1/TRBV3-2	TRBJ2-5	CASSPRLAGGAETQYF
TRBV27	TRBJ2-1	CASSSLAGGDEQFF
TRBV13	TRBJ2-7	CASSLIGQAYEQYF
TRBV7-8	TRBJ2-7	CASSLGWKGDYEQYF
TRBV23-1	TRBJ1-5	CATLNRDNRNQPQHF
TRBV3-1/TRBV3-2	TRBJ2-7	CASSQDWLAGAGEQYF
TRBV29-1	TRBJ1-4	CSASNPATNEKLFF
TRBV4-1	TRBJ1-2	CASSQDGAYGYTF